This T cell receptor beta chain was profiled in a study of T cells in Graves' hyperthyroidism and ophthalmopathy. Study-level points and caveats: The model predicted ophthalmopathy a median 6.5 months before onset. Blood also contained most expanded thyroid clonotypes above 0.001.

What was amplified from RNA transcripts were TCR beta CDR3 regions. The HTBI primer set drove a first-round RT-PCR of the TCR CDR3. TCRdb itself ran the multiplex PCR reads through MiXCR, one entry per CDR3 protein. This sample yields about 410,000 distinct CDR3 sequences, of which roughly 15% are seen a single time; about 18% belongs to the top ten. This clonotype was seen ten or more times. Its specificity is unknown. The sample comprised blood. The receptor comes from a woman aged 30 to 39 with Graves' ophthalmopathy.

The CDR3 loop is CASSLSQEPRTQYF. CDR3 in DNA: TGCGCCAGCAGCTTATCCCAGGAGCCACGTACGCAGTATTTT. The chain employs TRBV5-1 and TRBJ2-3; D unresolved. Germline values: CDR1 SGHRS, CDR2 YFSETQ. The CDR3 has 14 amino acids. The germline V and J ends were trimmed by 2 bases and 8 bases, with 15 bases remaining between them.